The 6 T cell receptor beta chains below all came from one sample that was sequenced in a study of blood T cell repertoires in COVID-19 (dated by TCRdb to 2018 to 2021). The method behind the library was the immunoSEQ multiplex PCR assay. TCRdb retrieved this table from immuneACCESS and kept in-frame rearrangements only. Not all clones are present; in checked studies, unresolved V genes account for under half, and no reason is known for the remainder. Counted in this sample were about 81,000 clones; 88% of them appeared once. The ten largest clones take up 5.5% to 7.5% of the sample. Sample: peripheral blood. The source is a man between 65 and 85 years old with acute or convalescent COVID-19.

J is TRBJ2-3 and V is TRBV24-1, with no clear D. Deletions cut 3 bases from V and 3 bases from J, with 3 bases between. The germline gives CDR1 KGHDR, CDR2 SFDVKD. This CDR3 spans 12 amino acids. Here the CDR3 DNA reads TGTGCCACCAGTGATCGGACAGATACGCAGTATTTT. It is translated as CATSDRTDTQYF.

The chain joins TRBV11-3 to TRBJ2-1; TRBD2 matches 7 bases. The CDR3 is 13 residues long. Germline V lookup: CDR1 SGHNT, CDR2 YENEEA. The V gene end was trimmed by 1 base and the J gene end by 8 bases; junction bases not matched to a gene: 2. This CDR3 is CASSLGGRDEQFF. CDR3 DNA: TGTGCCAGCAGCTTAGGTGGGAGGGATGAGCAGTTCTTC.

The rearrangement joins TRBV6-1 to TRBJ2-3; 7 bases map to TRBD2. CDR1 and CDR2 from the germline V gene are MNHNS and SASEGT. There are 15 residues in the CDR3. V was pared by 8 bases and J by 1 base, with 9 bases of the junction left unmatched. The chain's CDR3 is CASGGDLGGTDTQYF. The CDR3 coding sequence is TGTGCCAGCGGGGGGGACCTCGGGGGCACAGATACGCAGTATTTT.

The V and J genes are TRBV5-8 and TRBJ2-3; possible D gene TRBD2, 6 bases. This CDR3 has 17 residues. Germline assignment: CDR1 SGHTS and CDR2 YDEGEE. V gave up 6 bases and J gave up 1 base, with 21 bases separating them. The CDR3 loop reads CASNQQGLGGGTDTQYF. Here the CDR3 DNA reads TGTGCCAGCAACCAGCAGGGACTCGGGGGTGGCACAGATACGCAGTATTTT.

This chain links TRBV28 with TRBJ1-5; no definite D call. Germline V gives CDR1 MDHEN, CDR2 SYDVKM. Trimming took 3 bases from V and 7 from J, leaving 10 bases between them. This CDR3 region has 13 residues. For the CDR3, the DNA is TGTGCCAGCAGTTTCCGTGGAGGGCAGCCCCAGCATTTT. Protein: CASSFRGGQPQHF.

The CDR3 protein is CASSGGLAKTLLGELFF. CDR3 nucleotides: TGCGCCAGCAGTGGAGGACTAGCTAAAACGTTGCTCGGGGAGCTGTTTTTT. The chain uses TRBV10-2 and TRBJ2-2; TRBD2 aligns across 8 bases. Germline CDR1 and CDR2: WSHSY and SAAADI. With V trimmed by 4 bases and J by 7 bases, 14 bases remained unmatched. This CDR3 has 17 residues.